This is a list of T cell receptor beta chains from one sample in a study of neurological immune-mediated disorders. TCRdb re-called the 5' RACE reads through MiXCR, storing one row per CDR3 protein. The sample has tens of thousands of distinct CDR3 sequences, more than 3% seen once. Sequencing used CD4+ T cells from blood. These TCRs come from a woman in her thirties or forties with multiple sclerosis. CDR3s include the opening cysteine and the closing phenylalanine or tryptophan. The order of the fields is D gene, J gene, V gene, clone size, CDR3 protein, CDR3 DNA. The D gene is left open where the match is weak. Expanded clones are given a class, and other clones once, few, many or no size at all.

d_call: TRBD1; j_call: TRBJ1-5; v_call: TRBV12-3/TRBV12-4; clone_size: many; cdr3_aa: CASSRRPTGGQPQHF; cdr3_nt: TGTGCCAGCAGCCGCCGTCCGACAGGGGGCCAGCCCCAGCATTTT
d_call: TRBD2; j_call: TRBJ2-5; v_call: TRBV20-1; clone_size: many; cdr3_aa: CSAPGLERGGYETQYF; cdr3_nt: TGCAGTGCCCCGGGATTAGAGCGGGGGGGCTATGAGACCCAGTACTTC
d_call: NA; j_call: TRBJ2-5; v_call: TRBV3-1; clone_size: many; cdr3_aa: CASSQQTGSETQYF; cdr3_nt: TGTGCCAGCAGCCAACAGACAGGCTCGGAGACCCAGTACTTC
d_call: NA; j_call: TRBJ2-7; v_call: TRBV4-2; clone_size: many; cdr3_aa: CASSHARRNYEQYF; cdr3_nt: TGTGCCAGCAGCCACGCCCGACGAAACTACGAGCAGTACTTC
d_call: NA; j_call: TRBJ2-2; v_call: TRBV4-2; clone_size: many; cdr3_aa: CASSQGYTGELFF; cdr3_nt: TGTGCCAGCAGCCAGGGGTACACCGGGGAGCTGTTTTTT
d_call: TRBD1; j_call: TRBJ1-6; v_call: TRBV7-7; clone_size: many; cdr3_aa: CASSLGTGGSPLHF; cdr3_nt: TGTGCCAGCAGCTTAGGGACAGGAGGTTCACCCCTCCACTTT
d_call: NA; j_call: TRBJ2-1; v_call: TRBV9; clone_size: many; cdr3_aa: CASSVATSMGEQFF; cdr3_nt: TGTGCCAGCAGCGTAGCTACAAGCATGGGTGAGCAGTTCTTC
d_call: NA; j_call: TRBJ1-3; v_call: TRBV5-5; clone_size: many; cdr3_aa: CASSDFGGRLSGSGNTIYF; cdr3_nt: TGTGCCAGCAGCGATTTTGGGGGGCGCCTATCCGGCTCTGGAAACACCATATATTTT
d_call: NA; j_call: TRBJ1-1; v_call: TRBV20-1; clone_size: many; cdr3_aa: CSAKDSNTEAFF; cdr3_nt: TGCAGTGCCAAGGACAGCAACACTGAAGCTTTCTTT
d_call: NA; j_call: TRBJ2-3; v_call: TRBV5-1; clone_size: many; cdr3_aa: CASRDYSTDTQYF; cdr3_nt: TGCGCCAGCAGGGACTACAGCACAGATACGCAGTATTTT
d_call: NA; j_call: TRBJ1-2; v_call: TRBV5-1; clone_size: many; cdr3_aa: CASSFLGGSSGYTF; cdr3_nt: TGCGCCAGCAGCTTCCTTGGGGGGTCGAGTGGCTACACCTTC
d_call: TRBD1; j_call: TRBJ2-1; v_call: TRBV24-1; clone_size: many; cdr3_aa: CATSDKGQGGNEQFF; cdr3_nt: TGTGCCACCAGTGATAAGGGACAGGGTGGGAATGAGCAGTTCTTC
d_call: NA; j_call: TRBJ2-7; v_call: TRBV5-5; clone_size: many; cdr3_aa: CASSLAAGVSYEQYF; cdr3_nt: TGTGCCAGCAGCTTGGCGGCAGGTGTCTCCTACGAGCAGTACTTC
d_call: NA; j_call: TRBJ1-5; v_call: TRBV19; clone_size: many; cdr3_aa: CASRREGPPGEPQHF; cdr3_nt: TGTGCCAGCCGGAGGGAGGGTCCCCCCGGTGAGCCCCAGCATTTT
d_call: NA; j_call: TRBJ2-2; v_call: TRBV5-1; clone_size: many; cdr3_aa: CASHSPTGELFF; cdr3_nt: TGCGCCAGCCATAGCCCCACCGGGGAGCTGTTTTTT
d_call: NA; j_call: TRBJ1-5; v_call: TRBV3-1; clone_size: NA; cdr3_aa: CASSQGNQPQHF; cdr3_nt: TGTGCCAGCAGCCAAGGCAATCAGCCCCAGCATTTT
d_call: TRBD1; j_call: TRBJ1-1; v_call: TRBV11-2; clone_size: many; cdr3_aa: CASSSQDRGTSDTEAFF; cdr3_nt: TGTGCCAGCAGCTCCCAGGACAGGGGGACTTCGGACACTGAAGCTTTCTTT